Following are 16 T cell receptor beta chains from one sample sequenced in a study of sequential checkpoint blockade in melanoma. Clones were sequenced by immunoSEQ multiplex PCR, and TCRdb holds only the in-frame ones, with some missing. Seen here are 40,000 or so clones, just under 85% observed once, and the top ten hold less than 6%. The treatment is: randomized to nivolumab then ipilimumab (arm A) or the reverse (arm B). Sequenced here: CD8+ T cells sorted from blood (inferred from file names), sampled from a patient given nivolumab and ipilimumab in sequence. Receptors were obtained from a human donor with melanoma.

As regards this clone: One end of the junction fails to match germline, which may point to a read error. The chain employs TRBV5-6 and TRBJ2-7; 7 nucleotides align to TRBD1. From germline, CDR1 is SGHDT and CDR2 YYEEEE. The CDR3 sequence is 15 residues long. For the CDR3, the DNA is TGTGCCAGCAGTTTGGGGGTTACAGGGGCATACGAGCAGTACTTC. This codes for CASSLGVTGAYEQYF.

This rearrangement joins TRBV29-1 to TRBJ2-2; D gene unclear. Deletions cut 2 bases from V and 0 bases from J, with 10 bases between. The CDR3 is 15 amino acids. The germline V gene has CDR1 SQVTM and CDR2 ANQGSEA. The CDR3: CSVESGVSNTGELFF. As DNA, the CDR3 is TGCAGCGTTGAATCCGGAGTCTCGAACACCGGGGAGCTGTTTTTT.

The V and J genes are TRBV7-9 and TRBJ2-3; no reliable D call. Between the trimmed V and J ends, which lost 3 bases and 2 bases, there was a span of 6 bases. The CDR3 totals 13 residues. The germline gives CDR1 SEHNR, CDR2 FQNEAQ (reference sequence). In DNA, the CDR3 is TGTGCCAGCAGCTTCCCAGTCACAGATACGCAGTATTTT. Amino acids: CASSFPVTDTQYF.

The J gene is TRBJ1-1, the V gene TRBV27; no clear D. CDR1 MNHEY and CDR2 SMNVEV come from the germline V gene (reference sequence). CDR3 size: 15 residues. The V and J ends lost 5 bases and 3 bases respectively, with 16 bases between them. CDR3 nucleotide sequence: TGTGCCAGCAGTCCGTTCCGGGTGATCGACACTGAAGCTTTCTTT. This gives the protein CASSPFRVIDTEAFF.

The chain couples TRBV6-1 to TRBJ2-1, with 9 nucleotides matching TRBD2. From germline, CDR1 is MNHNS and CDR2 SASEGT. This CDR3 is built from 15 residues. With 1 base clipped from V and 9 bases from J, the junction kept 7 bases outside the gene matches. CDR3 residues: CASSEGAAGGGEQFF. The CDR3 nucleotides read TGTGCCAGCAGTGAAGGTGCCGCGGGAGGGGGTGAGCAGTTCTTC.

This clone was found a few times. This rearrangement joins TRBV19 to TRBJ2-1; TRBD2 might be the D (5 bases). The CDR3 has 15 amino acids. Germline V lookup: CDR1 LNHDA, CDR2 SQIVND (reference sequence). Trimming removed 7 bases from V and 7 bases from J, with 20 bases in between. The CDR3 DNA is TGTGCCAGTAAAATAAGGGAGACCGGTGGGAATGAGCAGTTCTTC. Translation gives CASKIRETGGNEQFF.

The J gene is TRBJ1-1, the V gene TRBV30; D uncertain. V lost 5 bases and J lost 1, with 5 bases in between. CDR1 and CDR2 (germline): GTSNPN, SVGIG (reference sequence). The CDR3 consists of 11 residues. The CDR3 DNA reads as TGTGCCTGGGGAGAGAACACTGAAGCTTTCTTT. As protein: CAWGENTEAFF.

This rearrangement joins TRBV28 to TRBJ2-5, with 13 nucleotides matching TRBD2. Germline V gives CDR1 MDHEN, CDR2 SYDVKM. The CDR3 has 16 residues. Trimming cost V 7 bases and J 5 bases; bases outside gene matches: 10. The CDR3 bases are TGTGCCAGCACCAAACTAGCGGGAGGGCCGGGGGAGACCCAGTACTTC. This translates into CASTKLAGGPGETQYF.

J is TRBJ2-1 and V is TRBV10-3; 7 bases agree with TRBD1. Unmatched junction bases numbered 5, after V lost 9 bases and J lost 3 bases. The CDR3 is 13 residues long. Germline CDR1 ENHRY, CDR2 SYGVKD. The CDR3 loop is CAIMTGHYNEQFF. The DNA for the CDR3 is TGTGCCATTATGACAGGGCACTACAATGAGCAGTTCTTC.

The chain is built from TRBV7-8 and TRBJ2-3, with 10 bases fitting TRBD1. The junction had 11 bases not matched to a gene; V was cut back by 3 bases and J by 2 bases. The CDR3 contains 18 residues. Germline CDR1 and CDR2: SGHVS and FQNEAQ. The CDR3 loop reads CASSFPRGTGDSTDTQYF. For the CDR3, the DNA is TGTGCCAGCAGCTTTCCTCGTGGGACAGGGGACTCCACAGATACGCAGTATTTT.

This chain connects TRBV9 to TRBJ2-1; a weak D match, TRBD2 (5 bases). This CDR3 contains 15 residues. V dropped 2 bases and J dropped 5 bases, with 14 bases sitting between them. Germline lookup yields CDR1 SGDLS and CDR2 YYNGEE. The CDR3 nucleotides read TGTGCCAGCAGCGTGCGGACTGGTACCGACAATGAGCAGTTCTTC. Its translation: CASSVRTGTDNEQFF.

This chain links TRBV7-9 with TRBJ1-6; TRBD1 is a possible D gene (6 bases). Per the germline V gene, CDR1 is SEHNR and CDR2 is FQNEAQ (reference sequence). The CDR3 covers 15 residues. Trimming took 4 bases from V and 7 from J, leaving 14 bases between them. In DNA, the CDR3 is TGTGCCAGCAGCTCAGTAACAGGGCTCAATTCACCCCTCCACTTT. It translates to CASSSVTGLNSPLHF.

The genes are TRBV10-1 and TRBJ2-5; 12 bases are a match to TRBD1. V lost 4 bases and J lost 4; bases outside the gene matches: 4. Germline assignment: CDR1 WNHNN and CDR2 SYGVQD (reference sequence). There are 15 residues in the CDR3. The CDR3 here is CASSAGQGARETQYF. CDR3 bases: TGCGCCAGCAGTGCGGGACAGGGGGCGCGAGAGACCCAGTACTTC.

Written as DNA, the CDR3 is TGTGCCAGCAGTTTATCGTCCCTGGGGCAGGCATATTACGAGCAGTACTTC. Protein product: CASSLSSLGQAYYEQYF. The chain is built from TRBV27 and TRBJ2-7; TRBD1 is a possible D gene (5 bases). V lost 0 bases and J lost 4, with 19 bases in between. CDR1 and CDR2 from the germline V gene are MNHEY and SMNVEV (reference sequence). The CDR3 consists of 17 residues.

This clone showed up just once. The chain joins TRBV7-9 to TRBJ2-1, with D possibly TRBD2 on 5 matching bases. The CDR3 runs 15 residues. Germline-derived CDR1 and CDR2 are SEHNR and FQNEAQ (reference sequence). The V and J ends lost 1 base and 0 bases respectively, with 7 bases between them. Here the CDR3 DNA reads TGTGCCAGCAGCTTAGGGCTAGCCTCCTACAATGAGCAGTTCTTC. This encodes CASSLGLASYNEQFF. The full variable domain, its missing parts supplied by reference TRBV7-9 and TRBJ2-1, is DTGVSQNPRHKITKRGQNVTFRCDPISEHNRLYWYRQTLGQGPEFLTYFQNEAQLEKSRLLSDRFSAERPKGSFSTLEIQRTEQGDSAMYLCASSLGLASYNEQFFGPGTRLTVL.

The genes are TRBV6-1 and TRBJ2-7, with 9 bases lining up with TRBD2. Germline CDR1 is MNHNS and CDR2 is SASEGT. V gave up 8 bases and J gave up 3 bases; unmatched junction bases: 5. The CDR3 sequence is 13 residues long. CDR3 sequence (DNA): TGTGCCAGCTCAGCGGGAGGCCTCTACGAGCAGTACTTC. Translation: CASSAGGLYEQYF.